Each of the 20 T cell receptor beta chains below was sequenced from the same sample in a study of blood T cell repertoires in COVID-19. Data came from immunoSEQ multiplex PCR; TCRdb stores just in-frame clones and leaves some out. This sample has around 110,000 clones, with about nine tenths found just once. Sequenced sample: peripheral blood. The receptor source for this set is a human donor with active COVID-19. The donor label of this sample is uncertain.

This clone was counted ten times or more. The chain uses TRBV5-6 and TRBJ2-7; D possibly corresponds to TRBD1 (6 bases). This CDR3 has 16 amino acids. With 4 bases removed from V and 3 bases from J, the gap between germline ends came to 20 bases. Looked up from germline, CDR1 is SGHDT and CDR2 is YYEEEE. CDR3 sequence reads: CASSKLTGITDYEQYF. CDR3 bases: TGTGCCAGCAGCAAACTCACAGGGATCACCGACTACGAGCAGTACTTC.

The chain is built from TRBV5-1 and TRBJ1-5; 10 bases fit TRBD1. Germline loops: CDR1 SGHRS, CDR2 YFSETQ. After removal of 4 bases from V and 3 bases from J, the junction contained 4 bases not matched to a gene. CDR3 length: 15 residues. The CDR3 is CASSPGTGDNQPQHF. As DNA, the CDR3 is TGCGCCAGCAGCCCCGGGACAGGGGACAATCAGCCCCAGCATTTT.

The chain is built from TRBV5-5 and TRBJ1-1, with TRBD1 as a possible D gene (6 bases). The CDR3 is 15 residues long. Looked up from germline, CDR1 is SGHKS and CDR2 is YYEKEE (reference sequence). V was clipped by 4 bases and J by 3 bases, with 16 bases between them. The CDR3 sequence: CASSHDGGAHTEAFF. The DNA of the CDR3 is TGTGCCAGCAGCCACGATGGGGGGGCGCACACTGAAGCTTTCTTT.

Here the CDR3 reads CASSSLLAGVTNEQFF. The CDR3 DNA sequence: TGTGCCAGCAGTTCGCTTCTAGCGGGGGTTACCAATGAGCAGTTCTTC. The chain employs TRBV6-5 and TRBJ2-1; 10 nucleotides agree with TRBD2. The V and J ends lost 4 bases and 6 bases, in that order; junction bases with no gene match: 9. CDR3 length equals 16 residues. Germline V lookup: CDR1 MNHEY, CDR2 SVGAGI.

This clone has just a few counts. This chain joins TRBV5-1 and TRBJ2-2, with D maybe TRBD2 (8 bases). Germline CDR1 is SGHRS and CDR2 is YFSETQ. Trimming stripped 3 bases from V and 1 base from J, with 13 bases between. This CDR3 region has 16 residues. CDR3 amino acids: CASSYGGDRNTGELFF. The CDR3 region has the DNA TGCGCCAGCAGCTACGGGGGGGACAGGAACACCGGGGAGCTGTTTTTT.

This chain joins TRBV27 and TRBJ1-2, with TRBD1 matching over 7 bases. Germline V CDR1 and CDR2: MNHEY, SMNVEV (reference sequence). This CDR3 has 14 amino acids. J was trimmed by 2 bases and V by 4 bases; bases with no gene match: 4. CDR3: CASSSGTANYGYTF. For the CDR3, the DNA is TGTGCCAGCAGTTCCGGGACAGCGAACTATGGCTACACCTTC.

This rearrangement joins TRBV11-1 to TRBJ2-3; 7 positions agree with TRBD2. Germline CDR1 is SGHAT and CDR2 is FQDESV (reference sequence). The CDR3 loop spans 16 amino acids. J lost 5 bases, V lost 1 base, and 9 bases had no gene match. The CDR3 sequence is CASSLGLVAGGDTQYF. The CDR3 bases are TGTGCCAGCAGCTTAGGGTTGGTAGCGGGTGGAGATACGCAGTATTTT.

The V and J genes are TRBV2 and TRBJ2-1; TRBD2 agrees at 10 bases. This CDR3 is 14 amino acids long. V shed 2 bases, J shed 15 bases, and the junction held 10 bases outside the gene matches. Germline lookup yields CDR1 SNHLY and CDR2 FYNNEI. The CDR3 is CASSERGLAGVGFF. CDR3 nucleotide sequence: TGTGCCAGCAGTGAACGAGGTCTAGCGGGGGTCGGGTTCTTC.

V usage is TRBV7-9 and J usage is TRBJ2-5; the match to TRBD1 covers 9 bases. The CDR3 extends over 16 amino acids. V gave up 2 bases and J gave up 2 bases; unmatched junction bases: 6. The V gene's germline CDR1 is SEHNR and CDR2 FQNEAQ (reference sequence). The CDR3 loop reads CASSLILGQGQETQYF. The CDR3 DNA follows: TGTGCCAGCAGCTTAATTCTGGGACAGGGACAAGAGACCCAGTACTTC.

The chain recombines TRBV4-3 with TRBJ1-3, with D maybe TRBD1 (5 bases). CDR3 length: 18 residues. Germline loops: CDR1 LGHNA, CDR2 YSLEER. V lost 4 bases and J lost 0, with 19 bases in between. The CDR3 loop reads CASSRGEGLLVSGNTIYF. CDR3 DNA sequence: TGCGCCAGCAGCCGTGGCGAGGGACTCCTTGTCTCTGGAAACACCATATATTTT.

CDR3 in amino acids: CASSMRVEGSEKLFF. The CDR3 DNA is TGTGCCAGTAGTATGCGGGTTGAGGGAAGTGAAAAACTGTTTTTT. V usage is TRBV19 and J usage is TRBJ1-4; D remains ambiguous. Germline CDR1 is LNHDA and CDR2 is SQIVND (reference sequence). Trimming shortened V by 3 bases and J by 7 bases, and 15 bases separated the two germline ends. The CDR3 runs to 15 residues.

The chain is built from TRBV11-2 and TRBJ2-5; TRBD1 aligns across 8 bases. V shed 5 bases and J 5 bases; nucleotides not matched to a gene: 16. Germline V CDR1 and CDR2: SGHAT, FQNNGV. This CDR3 has 17 amino acids. CDR3 sequence reads: CASSRRTGYASMETQYF. The CDR3, as DNA: TGTGCCAGCAGCCGTCGGACAGGGTACGCATCCATGGAGACCCAGTACTTC.

The genes are TRBV20-1 and TRBJ1-1; TRBD1 aligns across 7 bases. The J segment lost 5 bases and the V segment lost 3 bases, leaving 9 bases of the junction unmatched. The CDR3 extends over 14 amino acids. Germline assignment: CDR1 DFQATT and CDR2 SNEGSKA (reference sequence). The CDR3 region is CSASSGGLGTEAFF. CDR3 coding DNA: TGCAGTGCTAGTTCAGGGGGTTTAGGGACTGAAGCTTTCTTT.

The rearrangement joins TRBV10-3 to TRBJ2-7, with D possibly matching TRBD1 (8 bases). This CDR3 comprises 15 residues. The germline V gene encodes CDR1 ENHRY and CDR2 SYGVKD. Between the trimmed V and J ends, which lost 2 bases and 5 bases, there was a span of 16 bases. CDR3 sequence (DNA): TGTGCCATCAGTGAGCCCCGGACAGGGAGGGACGAGCAGTACTTC. As protein: CAISEPRTGRDEQYF.

This clone showed up just once. This sequence joins TRBV4-3 and TRBJ1-6; 8 bases are shared with TRBD1. There are 17 residues in the CDR3. V shed 1 base and J 10 bases; nucleotides not matched to a gene: 12. Germline CDR1 is LGHNA and CDR2 is YSLEER. CDR3 sequence reads: CASSQAGGGGVESPLHF. In nucleotides, the CDR3 is TGCGCCAGCAGCCAAGCAGGGGGCGGGGGGGTAGAGTCACCCCTCCACTTT.

The J gene is TRBJ2-1, the V gene TRBV4-1; a possible D gene is TRBD2 (5 bases). Trimming shortened V by 1 base and J by 1 base, and 11 bases separated the two germline ends. The germline V gene has CDR1 MGHRA and CDR2 YSYEKL. The CDR3 has 16 residues. DNA for the CDR3: TGCGCCAGCAGCCAAGTAGATCGGGGTTCCTACAATGAGCAGTTCTTC. Encoded protein: CASSQVDRGSYNEQFF.

V is TRBV7-6 and J is TRBJ2-1; D remains ambiguous. The CDR3 runs to 16 residues. The germline V gene encodes CDR1 SGHVS and CDR2 FNYEAQ. The germline V and J ends were trimmed by 0 bases and 0 bases, with 9 bases remaining between them. In DNA form, the CDR3 reads TGTGCCAGCAGCTTAGCAGTCCGTAGCTCCTACAATGAGCAGTTCTTC. Translating gives CASSLAVRSSYNEQFF.

This clone was seen only once. J is TRBJ1-1 and V is TRBV7-2; D is perhaps TRBD1 (5 bases). The germline V and J ends were trimmed by 2 bases and 5 bases, with 12 bases remaining between them. CDR1 and CDR2 from the germline V gene are SGHTA and FQGNSA. The CDR3 contains 14 residues. The CDR3 sequence is CASSLWGVGTEAFF. The CDR3 nucleotides are TGTGCCAGCAGCTTATGGGGGGTCGGGACTGAAGCTTTCTTT.

This rearrangement joins TRBV5-1 to TRBJ2-7, with D possibly being TRBD2 (5 bases). Germline CDR1 is SGHRS and CDR2 is YFSETQ. CDR3 size: 14 residues. Trimming pared 0 bases from V and 5 bases from J, leaving 12 bases between. The CDR3 DNA follows: TGCGCCAGCAGCTTGGGAGGGTTGAGGGACGAGCAGTACTTC. Translating gives CASSLGGLRDEQYF.

The table lists this clone with a count of one. V gene TRBV4-3 combines with J gene TRBJ1-2; weak D call: TRBD1 (6 bases). Germline assignment: CDR1 LGHNA and CDR2 YSLEER. This CDR3 has 15 residues. V was clipped by 0 bases and J by 4 bases, with 12 bases between them. As DNA, the CDR3 is TGCGCCAGCAGCCAAGAGTGGGGAGGGGGCTATGGCTACACCTTC. It is translated as CASSQEWGGGYGYTF.